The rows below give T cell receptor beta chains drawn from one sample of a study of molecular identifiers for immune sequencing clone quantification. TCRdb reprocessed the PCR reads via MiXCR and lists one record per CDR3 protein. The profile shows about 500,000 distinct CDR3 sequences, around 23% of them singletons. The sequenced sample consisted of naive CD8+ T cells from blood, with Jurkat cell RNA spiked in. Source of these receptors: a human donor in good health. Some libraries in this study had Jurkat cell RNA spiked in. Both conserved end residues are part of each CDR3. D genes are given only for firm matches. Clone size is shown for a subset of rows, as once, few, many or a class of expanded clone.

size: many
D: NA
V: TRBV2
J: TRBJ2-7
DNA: TGTGCCAGCAGTGAAGGCCCCGGACAGCCCTACGAGCAGTACTTC
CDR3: CASSEGPGQPYEQYF

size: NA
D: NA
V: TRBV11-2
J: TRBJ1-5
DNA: TGTGCCAGCAGCGAAAGACAGAGCAATCAGCCCCAGCATTTT
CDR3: CASSERQSNQPQHF

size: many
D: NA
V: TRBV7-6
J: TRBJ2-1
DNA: TGTGCCAGCAGCTCTGCTCGTGCGGGAAGCAATGAGCAGTTCTTC
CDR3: CASSSARAGSNEQFF

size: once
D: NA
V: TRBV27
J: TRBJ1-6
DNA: TGTGCCAGCAGTTTAGACGGCTATAACTCACCCCTCCACTTT
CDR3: CASSLDGYNSPLHF

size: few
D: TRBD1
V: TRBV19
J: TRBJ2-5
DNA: TGTGCCAGTAGTGTCCGGGACAGGCTACAAGAGACCCAGTACTTC
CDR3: CASSVRDRLQETQYF

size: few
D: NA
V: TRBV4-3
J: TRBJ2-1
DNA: TGCGCCAGCAGCCAAGGGGTTCAGCTGACTGAGCAGTTCTTC
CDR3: CASSQGVQLTEQFF

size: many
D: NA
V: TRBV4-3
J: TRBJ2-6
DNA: TGCGCCAGCAGCCAAGATGGCGCTAGCAGCTCTGGGGCCAACGTCCTGACTTTC
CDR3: CASSQDGASSSGANVLTF

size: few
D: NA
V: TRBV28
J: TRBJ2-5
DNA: TGTGCCAGCAGCTTATGGGAAGAGACCCAGTACTTC
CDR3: CASSLWEETQYF

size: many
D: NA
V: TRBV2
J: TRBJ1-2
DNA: TGTGCCAGCACTGGGTCTGTCGAGCCCCAAGGAAACTATGGCTACACCTTC
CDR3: CASTGSVEPQGNYGYTF

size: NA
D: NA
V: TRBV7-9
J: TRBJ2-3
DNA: TGTGCCAGCAGCTCACGACTGGAAAGCACAGATACGCAGTATTTT
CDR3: CASSSRLESTDTQYF

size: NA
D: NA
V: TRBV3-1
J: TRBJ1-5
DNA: TGTGCCAGCAGCCTCGGCAGGGGCTGGAATCAGCCCCAGCATTTT
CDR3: CASSLGRGWNQPQHF

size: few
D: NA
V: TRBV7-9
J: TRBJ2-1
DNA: TGTGCTGTTGGAGGCACGAGCTCCTACAATGAGCAGTTCTTC
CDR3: CAVGGTSSYNEQFF

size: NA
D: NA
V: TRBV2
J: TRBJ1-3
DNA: TGTGCCGGCAGTGCCAGCGGGATCGGAAACACCATATATTTT
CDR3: CAGSASGIGNTIYF

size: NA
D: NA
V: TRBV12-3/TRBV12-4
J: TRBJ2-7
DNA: TGTGCCAGCAGTTTATCCGGGGAGGCGGTCGAGCAGTACTTC
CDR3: CASSLSGEAVEQYF

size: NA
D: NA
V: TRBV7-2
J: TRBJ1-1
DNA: TGTGCCAGCAGCTTAGTACAGGGTTGGAGCACTGAAGCTTTCTTT
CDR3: CASSLVQGWSTEAFF

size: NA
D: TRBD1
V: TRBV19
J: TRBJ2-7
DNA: TGTGCCAGTAGTGCAGGGACAGGACTTTACTACGAGCAGTACTTC
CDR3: CASSAGTGLYYEQYF

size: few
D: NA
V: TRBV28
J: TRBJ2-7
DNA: TGTGCCAGTAATTATCAGGGGGGGGATGAGCAGTACTTC
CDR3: CASNYQGGDEQYF